The source of this T cell receptor beta chain is a study of CD8 T cells in Susac syndrome. General study findings and limits: The study admitted that it had a relatively small number of individuals in its TCR sequencing and HLA analysis.

Sequencing of TCR beta drew on CD8+ and CD4+ T cells from blood. Matched for age and sex, the controls were healthy donors. V shed 5 bases and J 7 bases; nucleotides not matched to a gene: 6. Germline assignment: CDR1 SGHTA and CDR2 FQGNSA. This CDR3 region has 14 residues. Roughly 0.45 to 1 ug RNA was reverse transcribed with random hexamers. Amplification of the TCR beta CDR3 was carried out by immunoSEQ multiplex PCR, which spanned a total of 54 Vbeta and 13 Jbeta segments. One entry per CDR3 protein results from TCRdb running MiXCR on the immunoSEQ multiplex PCR reads. The sample carries 150,000 to 200,000 distinct CDR3 sequences, approximately 93% recorded once. Note on this clonotype: Its antigen is not known.

The sequence was collected from a human donor in good health. The material sequenced was CD4+ T cells from PBMCs. The gene calls are TRBV7-2 and TRBJ1-5, with 9 bases identical to TRBD1. The CDR3 DNA follows: TGTGCCAGCAGCGGGACAGGGCGGGGGCAGCCCCAGCATTTT. It yields the protein CASSGTGRGQPQHF.